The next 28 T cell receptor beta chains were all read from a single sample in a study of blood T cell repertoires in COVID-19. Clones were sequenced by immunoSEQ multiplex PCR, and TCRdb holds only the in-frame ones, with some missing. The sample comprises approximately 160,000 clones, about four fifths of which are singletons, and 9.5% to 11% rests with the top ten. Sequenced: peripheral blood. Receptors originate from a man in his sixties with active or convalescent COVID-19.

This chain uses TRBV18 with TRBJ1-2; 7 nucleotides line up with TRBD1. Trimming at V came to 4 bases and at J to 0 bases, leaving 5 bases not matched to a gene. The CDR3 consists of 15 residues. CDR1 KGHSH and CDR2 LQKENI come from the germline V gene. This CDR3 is CASSQGQVSNYGYTF. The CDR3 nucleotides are TGTGCCAGCTCACAAGGACAGGTCTCTAACTATGGCTACACCTTC. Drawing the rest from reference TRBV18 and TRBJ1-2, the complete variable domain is NAGVMQNPRHLVRRRGQEARLRCSPMKGHSHVYWYRQLPEEGLKFMVYLQKENIIDESGMPKERFSAEFPKEGPSILRIQQVVRGDSAAYFCASSQGQVSNYGYTFGSGTRLTVV.

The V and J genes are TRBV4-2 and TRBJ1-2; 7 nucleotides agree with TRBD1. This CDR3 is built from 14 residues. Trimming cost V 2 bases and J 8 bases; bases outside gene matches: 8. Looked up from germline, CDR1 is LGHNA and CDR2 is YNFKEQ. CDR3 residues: CASSQTQGEGGYTF. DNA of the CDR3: TGTGCCAGCAGCCAAACCCAGGGGGAAGGAGGCTACACCTTC.

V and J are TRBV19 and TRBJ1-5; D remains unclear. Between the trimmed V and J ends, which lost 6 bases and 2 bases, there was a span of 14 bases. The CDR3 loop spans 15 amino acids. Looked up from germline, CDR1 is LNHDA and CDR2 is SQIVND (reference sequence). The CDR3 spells CASSIEKYGNQPQHF. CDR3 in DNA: TGTGCCAGTAGCATTGAGAAGTACGGCAATCAGCCCCAGCATTTT.

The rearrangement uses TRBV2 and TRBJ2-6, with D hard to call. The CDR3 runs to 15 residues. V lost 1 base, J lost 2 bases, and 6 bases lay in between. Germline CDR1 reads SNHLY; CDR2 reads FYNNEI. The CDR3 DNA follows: TGTGCCAGCAGTGAAGAGTCGGCTGGGGCCAACGTCCTGACTTTC. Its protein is CASSEESAGANVLTF.

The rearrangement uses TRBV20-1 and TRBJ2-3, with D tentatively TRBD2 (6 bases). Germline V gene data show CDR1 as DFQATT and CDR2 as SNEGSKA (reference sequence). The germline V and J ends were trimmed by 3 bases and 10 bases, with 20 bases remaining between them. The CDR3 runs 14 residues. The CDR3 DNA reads TGCAGTGCTAGTGAGGGACTGACTTACCCGGCGCAGTATTTT. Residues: CSASEGLTYPAQYF.

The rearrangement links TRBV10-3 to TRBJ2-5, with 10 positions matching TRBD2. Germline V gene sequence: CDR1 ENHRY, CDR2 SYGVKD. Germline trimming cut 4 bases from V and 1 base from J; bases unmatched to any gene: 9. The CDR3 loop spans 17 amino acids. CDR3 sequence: CAISGAPGLASQETQYF. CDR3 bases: TGTGCCATCAGTGGCGCACCGGGACTAGCGTCCCAAGAGACCCAGTACTTC.

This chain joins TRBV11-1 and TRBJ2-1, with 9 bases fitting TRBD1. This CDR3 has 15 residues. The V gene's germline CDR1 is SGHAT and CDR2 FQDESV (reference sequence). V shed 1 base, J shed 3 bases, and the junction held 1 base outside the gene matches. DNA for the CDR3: TGTGCCAGCAGCTTAGGGACAGGGGACTACAATGAGCAGTTCTTC. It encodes CASSLGTGDYNEQFF.

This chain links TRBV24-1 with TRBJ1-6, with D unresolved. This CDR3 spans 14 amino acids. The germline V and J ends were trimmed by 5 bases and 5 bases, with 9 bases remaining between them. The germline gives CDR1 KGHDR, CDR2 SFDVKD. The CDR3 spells CATSGAENNSPLHF. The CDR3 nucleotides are TGTGCCACCAGTGGGGCAGAGAATAATTCACCCCTCCACTTT.

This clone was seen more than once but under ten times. CDR3 nucleotides: TGTGCCAGGGGGGGACTAGCGGGAGTTGAGCAGTTCTTC. Translating it yields CARGGLAGVEQFF. This sequence joins TRBV2 and TRBJ2-1, with 14 bases that match TRBD2. Germline lookup yields CDR1 SNHLY and CDR2 FYNNEI. This CDR3 has 13 residues. J lost 9 bases, V lost 9 bases, and 4 bases had no gene match.

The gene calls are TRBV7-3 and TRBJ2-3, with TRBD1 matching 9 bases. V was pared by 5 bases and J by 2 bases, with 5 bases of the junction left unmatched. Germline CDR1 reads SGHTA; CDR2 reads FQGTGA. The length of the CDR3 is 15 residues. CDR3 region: CASSRDRAITDTQYF. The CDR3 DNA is TGTGCCAGCAGCAGGGACAGGGCGATCACAGATACGCAGTATTTT.

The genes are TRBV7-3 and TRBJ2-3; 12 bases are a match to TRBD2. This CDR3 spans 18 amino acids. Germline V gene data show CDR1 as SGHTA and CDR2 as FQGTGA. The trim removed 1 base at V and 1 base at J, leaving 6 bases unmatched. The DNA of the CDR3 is TGTGCCAGCAGCTTAAAGCCAAGACTAGCGGGGGGCACAGATACGCAGTATTTT. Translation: CASSLKPRLAGGTDTQYF.

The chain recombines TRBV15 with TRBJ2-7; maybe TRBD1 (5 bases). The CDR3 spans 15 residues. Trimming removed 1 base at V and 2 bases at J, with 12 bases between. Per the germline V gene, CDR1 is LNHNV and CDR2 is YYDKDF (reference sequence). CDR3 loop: CATSRANRPPYEQYF. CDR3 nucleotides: TGTGCCACCAGCAGAGCCAACAGGCCTCCCTACGAGCAGTACTTC.

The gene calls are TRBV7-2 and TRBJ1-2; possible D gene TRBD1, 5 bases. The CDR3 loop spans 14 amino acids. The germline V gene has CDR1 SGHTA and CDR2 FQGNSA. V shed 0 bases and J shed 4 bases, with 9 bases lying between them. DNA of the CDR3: TGTGCCAGCAGCTTAGCGCAGGGCGGCTATGGCTACACCTTC. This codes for CASSLAQGGYGYTF.

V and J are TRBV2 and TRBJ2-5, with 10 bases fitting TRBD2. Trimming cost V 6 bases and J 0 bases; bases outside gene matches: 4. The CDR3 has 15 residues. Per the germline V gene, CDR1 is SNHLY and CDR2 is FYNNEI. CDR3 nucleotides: TGTGCCAGCAGAAAGACTAGCGGGTACCAAGAGACCCAGTACTTC. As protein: CASRKTSGYQETQYF.

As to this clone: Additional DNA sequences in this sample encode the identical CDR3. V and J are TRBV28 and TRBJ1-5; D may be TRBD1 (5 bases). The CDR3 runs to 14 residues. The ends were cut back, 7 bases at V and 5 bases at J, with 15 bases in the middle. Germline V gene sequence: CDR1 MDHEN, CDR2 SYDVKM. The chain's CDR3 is CASTPGGVDQPQHF. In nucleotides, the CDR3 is TGTGCCAGCACTCCCGGGGGTGTAGATCAGCCCCAGCATTTT.

The CDR3 sequence: CASSGPTSGQINEQFF. In DNA, the CDR3 is TGTGCCAGCAGCGGACCGACTAGCGGCCAAATCAATGAGCAGTTCTTC. This chain links TRBV9 with TRBJ2-1; TRBD2 agrees at 9 bases. J lost 6 bases, V lost 3 bases, and 10 bases had no gene match. Germline-derived CDR1 and CDR2 are SGDLS and YYNGEE. The CDR3 spans 16 residues.

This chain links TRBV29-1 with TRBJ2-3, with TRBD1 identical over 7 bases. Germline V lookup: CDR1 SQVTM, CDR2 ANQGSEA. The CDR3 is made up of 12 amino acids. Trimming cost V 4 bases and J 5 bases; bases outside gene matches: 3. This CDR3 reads CSVARTGDTQYF. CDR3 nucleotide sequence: TGCAGCGTTGCCAGGACAGGAGATACGCAGTATTTT.

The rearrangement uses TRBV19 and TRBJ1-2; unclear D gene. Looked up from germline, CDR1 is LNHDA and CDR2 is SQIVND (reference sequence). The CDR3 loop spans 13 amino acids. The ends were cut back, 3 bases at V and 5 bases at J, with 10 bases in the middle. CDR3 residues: CASSIQAEYGYTF. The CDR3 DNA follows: TGTGCCAGTAGTATCCAGGCAGAATATGGCTACACCTTC.

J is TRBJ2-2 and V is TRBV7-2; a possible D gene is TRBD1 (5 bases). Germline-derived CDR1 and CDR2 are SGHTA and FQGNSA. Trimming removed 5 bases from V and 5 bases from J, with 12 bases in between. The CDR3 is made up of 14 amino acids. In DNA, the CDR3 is TGTGCCAGCAGCCCAGGGTTTGTTACCGGGGAGCTGTTTTTT. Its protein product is CASSPGFVTGELFF.

CDR3 sequence (DNA): TGTGCCAGCAGCCAGTCGCGGGGGGCAACTAATGAAAAACTGTTTTTT. Its protein is CASSQSRGATNEKLFF. This chain links TRBV3-1 (or the pseudogene TRBV3-2) with TRBJ1-4; a weak D match, TRBD1 (5 bases). This CDR3 region has 16 residues. Germline loops: CDR1 LGHDT, CDR2 YNNKEL (reference sequence). Trimming shortened V by 3 bases and J by 0 bases, and 11 bases separated the two germline ends.

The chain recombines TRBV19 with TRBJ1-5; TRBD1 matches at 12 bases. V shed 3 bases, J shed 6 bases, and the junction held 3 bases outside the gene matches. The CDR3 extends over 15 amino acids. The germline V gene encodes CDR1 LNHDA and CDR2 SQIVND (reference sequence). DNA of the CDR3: TGTGCCAGTAGTATCGGGACAGGGGGCACTCAGCCCCAGCATTTT. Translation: CASSIGTGGTQPQHF.

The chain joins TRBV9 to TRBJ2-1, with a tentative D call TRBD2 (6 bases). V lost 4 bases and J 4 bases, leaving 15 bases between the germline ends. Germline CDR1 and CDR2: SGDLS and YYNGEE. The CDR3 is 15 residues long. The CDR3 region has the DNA TGTGCCAGCAGCTCAATAGCGGACCCTTACAATGAGCAGTTCTTC. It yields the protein CASSSIADPYNEQFF.

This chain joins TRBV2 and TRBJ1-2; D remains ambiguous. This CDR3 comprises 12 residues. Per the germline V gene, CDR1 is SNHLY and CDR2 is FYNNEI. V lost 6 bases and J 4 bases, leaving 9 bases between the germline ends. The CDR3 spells CASSAQSYGYTF. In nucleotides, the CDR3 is TGTGCCAGCAGCGCACAGTCCTATGGCTACACCTTC.

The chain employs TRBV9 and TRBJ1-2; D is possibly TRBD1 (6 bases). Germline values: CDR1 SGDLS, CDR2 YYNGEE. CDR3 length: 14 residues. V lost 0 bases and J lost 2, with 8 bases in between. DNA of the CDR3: TGTGCCAGCAGCGTAGATGGACAGAACTATGGCTACACCTTC. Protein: CASSVDGQNYGYTF.

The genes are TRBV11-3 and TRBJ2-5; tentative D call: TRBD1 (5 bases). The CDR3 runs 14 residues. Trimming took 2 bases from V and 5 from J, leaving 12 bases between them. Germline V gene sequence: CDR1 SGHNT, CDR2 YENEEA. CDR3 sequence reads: CASSLQGIGETQYF. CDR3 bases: TGTGCCAGCAGCTTACAGGGTATTGGTGAGACCCAGTACTTC.

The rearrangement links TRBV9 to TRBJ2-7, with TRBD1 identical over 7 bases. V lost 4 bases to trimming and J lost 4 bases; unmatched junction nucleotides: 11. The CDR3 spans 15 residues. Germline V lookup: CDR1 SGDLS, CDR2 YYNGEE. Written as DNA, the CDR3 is TGTGCCAGCAGCTATCGACAGGGTATTGGTTACGAGCAGTACTTC. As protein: CASSYRQGIGYEQYF. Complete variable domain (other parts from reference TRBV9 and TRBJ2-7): DSGVTQTPKHLITATGQRVTLRCSPRSGDLSVYWYQQSLDQGLQFLIQYYNGEERAKGNILERFSAQQFPDLHSELNLSSLELGDSALYFCASSYRQGIGYEQYFGPGTRLTVT.

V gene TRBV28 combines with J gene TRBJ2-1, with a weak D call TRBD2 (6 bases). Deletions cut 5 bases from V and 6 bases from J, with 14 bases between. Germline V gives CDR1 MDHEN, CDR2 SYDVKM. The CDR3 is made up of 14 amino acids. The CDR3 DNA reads TGTGCCAGCAGTAGGAGGGTAGCGGTCAATGAGCAGTTCTTC. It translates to CASSRRVAVNEQFF.

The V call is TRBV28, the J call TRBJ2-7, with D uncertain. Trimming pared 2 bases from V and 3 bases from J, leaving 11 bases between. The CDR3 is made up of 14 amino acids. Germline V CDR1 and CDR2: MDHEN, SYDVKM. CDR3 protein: CASSLRRNVYEQYF. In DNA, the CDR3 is TGTGCCAGCAGTTTACGGAGAAACGTCTACGAGCAGTACTTC.